The 27 T cell receptor beta chains in this list originate from one sample, sequenced in a study of glioma-infiltrating T cells. The iRepertoire nested amplicon-rescue multiplex PCR amplified TCR alpha and beta CDR3s from RNA. TCRdb independently ran MiXCR on the multiplex PCR reads; one entry per CDR3 protein. The sample lists about 110,000 distinct CDR3 sequences, less than 30% occurring once. Sequenced input: glioma tissue, nonneoplastic brain tissue, or PBMCs (not recorded which). The receptor set was obtained from a human donor with low-grade glioma or glioblastoma, undergoing nonglioma brain surgery, or in good health (not recorded which).

A note on this clonotype: A read error may produce the germline difference seen at one junction end. V is TRBV6-1 and J is TRBJ2-1, with D maybe TRBD1 (5 bases). The CDR3 length is 14 residues. Germline CDR1 reads MNHNS; CDR2 reads SASEGT. CDR3 residues: CASSRQSRVNEQFF. The DNA for the CDR3 is TGTGCCAGCAGTCGACAGTCCCGAGTCAATGAGCAGTTCTTT.

Note on this clonotype: This sequence may be a read error, since a much larger clone differs from it by one base. This chain connects TRBV19 to TRBJ1-2; D is unresolved. CDR1 LNHDA and CDR2 SQIVND come from the germline V gene (reference sequence). The CDR3 is made up of 12 amino acids. CDR3 amino acids: CASSTGAYCYTF. As DNA, the CDR3 is TGTGCCAGTAGTACAGGTGCCTATTGCTACACCTTC.

This clonotype was counted ten times or more. The gene calls are TRBV7-8 and TRBJ2-1, with D perhaps TRBD1 (6 bases). Germline CDR1 is SGHVS and CDR2 is FQNEAQ. Trimming left V 4 bases short and J 8 bases short, with 21 bases between. The length of the CDR3 is 16 residues. CDR3 loop: CASSSPRGHRWDEQFF. The CDR3 DNA sequence: TGTGCCAGCAGCTCCCCACGGGGACACCGATGGGATGAGCAGTTCTTC.

This clonotype was counted at least ten times. The chain links TRBV7-6 to TRBJ1-1; 9 nucleotides line up with TRBD1. J lost 5 bases, V lost 5 bases, and 12 bases had no gene match. Germline loops: CDR1 SGHVS, CDR2 FNYEAQ. CDR3 size: 16 residues. The CDR3 protein is CASSPPPTGGWTEAFF. In nucleotides, the CDR3 is TGTGCCAGCAGCCCCCCTCCGACAGGGGGATGGACTGAAGCTTTCTTT.

This clonotype was picked up many times. The V gene is TRBV28, the J gene TRBJ2-1, with TRBD1 matching 10 bases. Germline V gene data show CDR1 as MDHEN and CDR2 as SYDVKM. The V segment lost 6 bases and the J segment 2 bases; nucleotides outside the gene matches: 1. The CDR3 extends over 14 amino acids. The chain's CDR3 is CASSGTGAYNEQFF. The CDR3 DNA sequence: TGTGCCAGCAGCGGGACAGGGGCCTACAATGAGCAGTTCTTC.

This clonotype was seen repeatedly, ten times or more. The V call is TRBV6-1, the J call TRBJ2-6; D gene uncertain. V lost 5 bases and J lost 0, with 8 bases in between. From germline, CDR1 is MNHNS and CDR2 SASEGT. This CDR3 is built from 15 residues. Here the CDR3 reads CASSLDLSGANVLTF. The CDR3 nucleotides read TGTGCCAGCAGTTTGGACCTCTCTGGGGCCAACGTCCTGACTTTC.

This clonotype was counted at least ten times. V is TRBV7-3 and J is TRBJ1-1; D ambiguous. This CDR3 spans 16 amino acids. Germline V CDR1 and CDR2: SGHTA, FQGTGA. V gave up 0 bases and J gave up 0 bases, with 11 bases separating them. The DNA of the CDR3 is TGTGCCAGCAGCTTAACGTCCCCGACGGTGAACACTGAAGCTTTCTTT. Amino acid sequence: CASSLTSPTVNTEAFF.

The chain is built from TRBV14 and TRBJ2-5; 13 bases line up with TRBD2. Trimming removed 0 bases from V and 4 bases from J; junction bases left unmatched: 8. Germline V gene data show CDR1 as SGHDN and CDR2 as FVKESK. This CDR3 has 18 residues. In DNA form, the CDR3 reads TGTGCCAGCAGCCAAGATCCCCACACTAGCGGGGGGGTAGAGACCCAGTACTTC. This translates into CASSQDPHTSGGVETQYF.

This clonotype came up many times. V usage is TRBV12-3 or TRBV12-4 and J usage is TRBJ1-5; TRBD1 might be the D (6 bases). The germline V and J ends were trimmed by 3 bases and 6 bases, with 9 bases remaining between them. This CDR3 is built from 13 residues. The CDR3 nucleotides are TGTGCCAGCAGTTTTGGACAGAGTCAGCCCCAGCATTTT. Translating it yields CASSFGQSQPQHF.

This clonotype was seen repeatedly, ten times or more. This sequence joins TRBV4-3 and TRBJ2-3, with 13 nucleotides matching TRBD2. The germline V gene encodes CDR1 LGHNA and CDR2 YSLEER. This CDR3 spans 17 amino acids. Trimming cost V 0 bases and J 6 bases; bases outside gene matches: 6. The CDR3 region is CASSQDVTSGRYDTQYF. The CDR3 DNA follows: TGCGCCAGCAGCCAAGATGTGACTAGCGGGAGGTACGATACGCAGTATTTT.

This clonotype has just a few counts. The rearrangement joins TRBV7-9 to TRBJ2-7; D unclear. The CDR3 runs to 15 residues. V was trimmed by 0 bases and J by 3 bases, leaving 12 bases between them. From germline, CDR1 is SEHNR and CDR2 FQNEAQ (reference sequence). CDR3 amino acids: CASSLASQADYEQYF. The CDR3 DNA is TGTGCCAGCAGCTTAGCGTCCCAAGCAGACTACGAGCAGTACTTC. Full variable domain (outside the CDR3, taken from reference TRBV7-9 and TRBJ2-7): DTGVSQNPRHKITKRGQNVTFRCDPISEHNRLYWYRQTLGQGPEFLTYFQNEAQLEKSRLLSDRFSAERPKGSFSTLEIQRTEQGDSAMYLCASSLASQADYEQYFGPGTRLTVT.

Here the CDR3 DNA reads TGTGCCAGCAGTTTACAGGGGGATAATCAGCCCCAGCATTTT. This encodes CASSLQGDNQPQHF. The chain has TRBV27 and TRBJ1-5, with TRBD1 matching 7 bases. Germline trimming cut 2 bases from V and 4 bases from J; bases unmatched to any gene: 2. Germline assignment: CDR1 MNHEY and CDR2 SMNVEV (reference sequence). CDR3 size: 14 residues.

This clonotype was counted many times. The chain links TRBV4-1 to TRBJ2-1, with 13 bases fitting TRBD2. Trimming cost V 0 bases and J 8 bases; bases outside gene matches: 10. Germline V gene lookup returns CDR1 MGHRA and CDR2 YSYEKL. The CDR3 runs to 18 residues. For the CDR3, the DNA is TGCGCCAGCAGCCAAGAATGGACTAGCGGGAGCAGGATGGATGAGCAGTTCTTC. This encodes CASSQEWTSGSRMDEQFF.

This clonotype came up many times. This chain joins TRBV2 and TRBJ2-5; D is uncertain. V gave up 7 bases and J gave up 1 base, with 4 bases separating them. CDR3 size: 11 residues. The V gene's germline CDR1 is SNHLY and CDR2 FYNNEI. The CDR3 spells CASILQETQYF. The CDR3 DNA reads as TGTGCCAGCATCCTCCAAGAGACCCAGTACTTC.

Comment on this clonotype: This clone may be a read error of a much larger clone one base away. The conserved phenylalanine or tryptophan normally closing the CDR3 is absent here, so this likely arose from a read error. The chain carries TRBV6-1 and TRBJ1-1; D gene ambiguous. Germline values: CDR1 MNHNS, CDR2 SASEGT. The CDR3 consists of 14 residues. Here the CDR3 DNA reads TGTGTCAGTCACCCGATGGGTATCTCCCCTGAAGCTTTCCTT. Translated: CVSHPMGISPEAFL.

This clonotype has ten or more counts. This rearrangement joins TRBV28 to TRBJ2-7; D unclear. The CDR3 covers 12 residues. Germline V gives CDR1 MDHEN, CDR2 SYDVKM. The V end was cut by 6 bases, the J end by 4 bases, with 10 bases between. This CDR3 reads CASRPNSYEQYF. In DNA, the CDR3 is TGTGCCAGCAGGCCGAACAGTTACGAGCAGTACTTC.

In this sample, this clonotype turned up many times. The genes are TRBV18 and TRBJ1-5, with D perhaps matching TRBD1 (6 bases). The V gene's germline CDR1 is KGHSH and CDR2 LQKENI. The ends were cut back, 3 bases at V and 1 base at J, with 10 bases in the middle. This CDR3 region has 15 residues. The CDR3 sequence: CASSPGTFSNQPQHF. The DNA of the CDR3 is TGTGCCAGCTCACCCGGGACATTCAGCAATCAGCCCCAGCATTTT.

This clonotype was recorded at least ten times. The genes are TRBV7-2 and TRBJ2-5, with D perhaps TRBD2 (6 bases). The V and J ends lost 3 bases and 5 bases respectively, with 10 bases between them. Germline V gives CDR1 SGHTA, CDR2 FQGNSA. This CDR3 has 13 amino acids. CDR3 nucleotide sequence: TGTGCCAGCAGCTTTAGTAGCGGCGAGACCCAGTACTTC. Protein sequence: CASSFSSGETQYF.

The CDR3 DNA sequence: TGCAGTGCTAGAGCCGGAGACAGGGATGGTCAGCCCCAGCATTTT. Its translation is CSARAGDRDGQPQHF. This chain uses TRBV20-1 with TRBJ1-5; 7 bases are shared with TRBD1. V lost 1 base and J lost 6; bases outside the gene matches: 9. The CDR3 runs to 15 residues. The germline V gene has CDR1 DFQATT and CDR2 SNEGSKA (reference sequence).

This clonotype came up once. One end of the junction fails to match germline, which may point to a read error. The chain couples TRBV5-1 to TRBJ1-2; unclear D gene. This CDR3 spans 14 amino acids. Germline values: CDR1 SGHRS, CDR2 YFSETQ. CDR3 in amino acids: CASSLVGSNYGCTF. In DNA form, the CDR3 reads TGCGCCAGCAGCTTGGTTGGCAGTAATTATGGCTGCACCTTC.

This clonotype was found many times. DNA for the CDR3: TGTGCCAGCAGCCCCAGAGGGAGCGGGAGGGCCGAGACCCAGTACTTC. Translated, it gives CASSPRGSGRAETQYF. The gene calls are TRBV7-9 and TRBJ2-5; 10 bases line up with TRBD2. The CDR3 is 16 amino acids. The germline V gene has CDR1 SEHNR and CDR2 FQNEAQ (reference sequence). J lost 5 bases, V lost 5 bases, and 11 bases had no gene match.

With regard to this clonotype: A read error is possible here, since a much larger clone lies one base away. This chain connects TRBV28 to TRBJ2-7; perhaps TRBD2 as D (5 bases). Germline values: CDR1 MDHEN, CDR2 SYDVKM. The V gene lost 2 bases and the J gene lost 7 bases, with 21 bases spanning the gap. The CDR3 runs 16 residues. CDR3 nucleotide sequence: TGTGCCAGCAGTTTAAACCGGGCAGGCGGGTTCAATGAGCAGTACTTC. Encoded protein: CASSLNRAGGFNEQYF.

The chain couples TRBV11-2 to TRBJ2-2, with unresolved D. V was pared by 1 base and J by 7 bases, with 10 bases between. Per the germline V gene, CDR1 is SGHAT and CDR2 is FQNNGV. The CDR3 sequence is 14 residues long. This CDR3 reads CASSLARGVGELFF. CDR3 nucleotides: TGTGCCAGCAGCTTAGCGCGCGGAGTCGGGGAGCTGTTTTTT.

This clonotype appeared many times. This rearrangement joins TRBV28 to TRBJ2-3; D unresolved. Germline CDR1 MDHEN, CDR2 SYDVKM. The CDR3 runs 12 residues. Trimming removed 8 bases from V and 6 bases from J, with 12 bases in between. CDR3 nucleotide sequence: TGTGCCAGCCGTTCAGGTGCGGATACGCAGTATTTT. Translation gives CASRSGADTQYF. The complete variable domain, with remaining parts taken from reference TRBV28 and TRBJ2-3, reads DVKVTQSSRYLVKRTGEKVFLECVQDMDHENMFWYRQDPGLGLRLIYFSYDVKMKEKGDIPEGYSVSREKKERFSLILESASTNQTSMYLCASRSGADTQYFGPGTRLTVL.

This clonotype was seen ten or more times. CDR3 nucleotide sequence: TGTGCCAGCAGTTACTCAGGGACAGTCTATGGCTACACCTTC. Amino acids: CASSYSGTVYGYTF. This chain connects TRBV6-6 to TRBJ1-2; 7 bases agree with TRBD1. The CDR3 loop spans 14 amino acids. V shed 0 bases, J shed 4 bases, and the junction held 2 bases outside the gene matches. Germline assignment: CDR1 MNHNY and CDR2 SVGAGI (reference sequence).

There are many counts of this clonotype. CDR3 sequence: CASSDLSGRQETQYF. The CDR3 bases are TGTGCCAGCAGTGACCTCTCGGGGCGGCAAGAGACCCAGTACTTC. V gene TRBV6-1 combines with J gene TRBJ2-5; D tentatively fits TRBD1 or TRBD2 (5 bases each). This CDR3 has 15 residues. Germline assignment: CDR1 MNHNS and CDR2 SASEGT. With 3 bases removed from V and 2 bases from J, the gap between germline ends came to 13 bases.

The chain combines TRBV19 with TRBJ1-1; 7 bases are shared with TRBD1. The V and J ends lost 2 bases and 4 bases, in that order; junction bases with no gene match: 7. Germline CDR1 and CDR2: LNHDA and SQIVND (reference sequence). The CDR3 loop spans 15 amino acids. Here the CDR3 DNA reads TGTGCCAGTAGTATACCTCGGACAGGAGGCACTGAAGCTTTCTTT. Its protein product is CASSIPRTGGTEAFF.